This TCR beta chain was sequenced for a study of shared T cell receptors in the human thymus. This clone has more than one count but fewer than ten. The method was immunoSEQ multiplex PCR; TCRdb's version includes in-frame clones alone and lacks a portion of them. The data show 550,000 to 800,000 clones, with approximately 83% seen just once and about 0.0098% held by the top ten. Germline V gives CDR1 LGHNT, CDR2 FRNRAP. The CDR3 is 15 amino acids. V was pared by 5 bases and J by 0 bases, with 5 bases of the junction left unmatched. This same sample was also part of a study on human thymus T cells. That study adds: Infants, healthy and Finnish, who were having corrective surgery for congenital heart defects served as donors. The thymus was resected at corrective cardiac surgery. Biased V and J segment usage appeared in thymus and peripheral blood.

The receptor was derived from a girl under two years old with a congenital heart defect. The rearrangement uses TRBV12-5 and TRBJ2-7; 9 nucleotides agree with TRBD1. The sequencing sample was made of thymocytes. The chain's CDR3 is CASGDGTGPSYEQYF. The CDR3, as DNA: TGTGCTAGTGGTGACGGGACAGGGCCCTCCTACGAGCAGTACTTC.